This T cell receptor beta chain was sequenced for a study of blood T cell repertoires in COVID-19. Overall study: The samples span acute and convalescent COVID-19 from the United States, Italy and Spain. PBMCs, B-cell-depleted T cells, or T cells were the source of the cDNA or gDNA that made up the material.

Enrollees, about 18 to 95 years old, lived in some 24 US areas. Self-reported history from a screening survey and questionnaire set each donor's cohort. The CDR3 runs 17 residues. In germline, CDR1 is MDHEN, CDR2 SYDVKM. V lost 6 bases and J lost 2; bases outside the gene matches: 12. Produced via immunoSEQ multiplex PCR; TCRdb's table is partial and in-frame only. The repertoire includes more than 200,000 clones, 70% to 90% of them detected once, and around 1.6% sits in the top ten. The sequenced sample consisted of PBMCs or T cells enriched from blood (not recorded which). The origin of this receptor is a woman aged 50 to 65 who had recovered from COVID-19. The chain has TRBV28 and TRBJ1-5; 8 bases agree with TRBD1. CDR3 protein: CASSHRTGKMRNQPQHF. CDR3 in DNA: TGTGCCAGCAGCCATCGGACAGGGAAGATGCGCAATCAGCCCCAGCATTTT. The complete variable domain, with remaining parts taken from reference TRBV28 and TRBJ1-5, reads DVKVTQSSRYLVKRTGEKVFLECVQDMDHENMFWYRQDPGLGLRLIYFSYDVKMKEKGDIPEGYSVSREKKERFSLILESASTNQTSMYLCASSHRTGKMRNQPQHFGDGTRLSIL.